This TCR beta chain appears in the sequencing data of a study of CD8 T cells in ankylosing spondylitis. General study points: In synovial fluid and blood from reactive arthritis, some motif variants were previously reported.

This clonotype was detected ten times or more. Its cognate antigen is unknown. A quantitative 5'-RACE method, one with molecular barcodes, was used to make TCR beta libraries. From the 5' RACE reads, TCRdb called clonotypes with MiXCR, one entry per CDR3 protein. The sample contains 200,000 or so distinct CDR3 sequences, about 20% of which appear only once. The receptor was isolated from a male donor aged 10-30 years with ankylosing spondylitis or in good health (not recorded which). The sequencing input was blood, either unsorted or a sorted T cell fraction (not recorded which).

In DNA, the CDR3 is TGCAGTGCTAGTTTAGAGACCCAGTACTTC. This translates into CSASLETQYF. The chain joins TRBV20-1 to TRBJ2-5; D gene unclear. This CDR3 comprises 10 residues. The V end was cut by 3 bases, the J end by 4 bases, with 3 bases between. CDR1 and CDR2 (germline): DFQATT, SNEGSKA (reference sequence).